These T cell receptor beta chains were read from a single sample in a study of blood T cell dynamics during melanoma immunotherapy. The method was immunoSEQ multiplex PCR; TCRdb's version includes in-frame clones alone and lacks a portion of them. The table includes about 12,000 clones, 85% to 90% detected once. The starting material was blood, obtained from a patient treated with checkpoint blockade. The receptors come from a human donor with melanoma. CDR3s leave out the opening cysteine and the closing phenylalanine or tryptophan. Clone size appears in some rows only: once, few, many, or a class for an expanded clone.

J: TRBJ2-7; V: TRBV7-6; size: .; CDR3: ASSSAVPSGFHEQY
J: TRBJ1-6; V: TRBV7-8; size: .; CDR3: ASSSEGLTPLH
J: TRBJ1-1; V: TRBV9; size: .; CDR3: ASSAVVGRVNTEAF
J: TRBJ1-1; V: TRBV7-9; size: .; CDR3: ASSLSMEAF
J: TRBJ2-7; V: TRBV28; size: .; CDR3: ASSLSGLSYEQY
J: TRBJ1-4; V: TRBV6-4; size: .; CDR3: ASSRDRDEKLF
J: TRBJ1-5; V: TRBV19; size: once; CDR3: ATRGQWNQPQH
J: TRBJ2-1; V: TRBV4-1; size: .; CDR3: ASSQAGLVSYEQF
J: TRBJ1-3; V: TRBV30; size: .; CDR3: AGVPWTGGPSGNTIY
J: TRBJ2-2; V: TRBV29-1; size: .; CDR3: SVGIGARGTSGELF
J: TRBJ1-2; V: TRBV19; size: .; CDR3: ASHWGEGRNYGYT
J: TRBJ2-1; V: TRBV2; size: .; CDR3: ASSVRLAGGSYNEQF
J: TRBJ1-1; V: TRBV5-4; size: .; CDR3: ASSLGGKMNTEAF
J: TRBJ1-5; V: TRBV11-2; size: once; CDR3: ASSFGDNRGQPQH
J: TRBJ2-1; V: TRBV7-9; size: .; CDR3: ASSLAVRGGRAVWNEQF
J: TRBJ1-1; V: TRBV29-1; size: .; CDR3: TAAGGVSEAF
J: TRBJ2-7; V: TRBV5-6; size: few; CDR3: ASSLEATYEQY
J: TRBJ1-2; V: TRBV2; size: once; CDR3: ATQEYRGANYGYT
J: TRBJ2-1; V: TRBV18; size: .; CDR3: ASSPPDSYNEQF
J: TRBJ2-1; V: TRBV7-9; size: .; CDR3: ASSPRGRVNNEQF